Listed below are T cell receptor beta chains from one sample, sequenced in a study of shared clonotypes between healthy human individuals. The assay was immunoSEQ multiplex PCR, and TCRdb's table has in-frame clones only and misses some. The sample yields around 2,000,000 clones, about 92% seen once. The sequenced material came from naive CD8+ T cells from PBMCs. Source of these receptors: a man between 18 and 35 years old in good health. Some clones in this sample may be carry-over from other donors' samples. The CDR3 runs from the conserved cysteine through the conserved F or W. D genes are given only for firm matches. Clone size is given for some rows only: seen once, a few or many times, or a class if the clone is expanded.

CDR3: CASSLYELANVLTF
DNA: TGTGCCAGCAGTTTATACGAGTTGGCCAACGTCCTGACTTTC
size: .
J: TRBJ2-6
D: .
V: TRBV28

CDR3: CSVEATGVRGNTQYF
DNA: TGCAGCGTTGAAGCGACAGGGGTACGGGGAAATACGCAGTATTTT
size: .
J: TRBJ2-3
D: TRBD1
V: TRBV29-1

CDR3: CASSVAVSTYEQYF
DNA: TGTGCCAGCAGCGTAGCAGTGAGTACCTACGAGCAGTACTTC
size: .
J: TRBJ2-7
D: .
V: TRBV9

CDR3: CASSLKGTSYSGNTIYF
DNA: TGTGCCAGCAGCTTAAAGGGAACGTCCTACTCTGGAAACACCATATATTTT
size: .
J: TRBJ1-3
D: .
V: TRBV7-6

CDR3: CASTSRERGPYEQYF
DNA: TGTGCCAGCACCTCAAGGGAGCGGGGACCCTACGAGCAGTACTTC
size: .
J: TRBJ2-7
D: TRBD2
V: TRBV28

CDR3: CASSFGESYEQYF
DNA: TGTGCCAGCAGTTTTGGGGAAAGCTACGAGCAGTACTTC
size: .
J: TRBJ2-7
D: .
V: TRBV28

CDR3: CAIMTGNTGELFF
DNA: TGTGCCATCATGACAGGGAACACCGGGGAGCTGTTTTTT
size: few
J: TRBJ2-2
D: .
V: TRBV10-3

CDR3: CSVRAGAFNEQFF
DNA: TGCAGCGTCAGGGCAGGGGCTTTCAATGAGCAGTTCTTC
size: .
J: TRBJ2-1
D: .
V: TRBV29-1

CDR3: CASSLSRYNEQFF
DNA: TGTGCCAGCAGCTTATCGAGGTACAATGAGCAGTTCTTC
size: .
J: TRBJ2-1
D: .
V: TRBV13

CDR3: CASSWSLTVDKFF
DNA: TGTGCCAGCAGTTGGTCCCTGACTGTTGATAAGTTCTTC
size: .
J: TRBJ2-1
D: .
V: TRBV28

CDR3: CASSHDRSSYEQYF
DNA: TGTGCCAGCAGTCATGACAGGAGCTCCTACGAGCAGTACTTC
size: .
J: TRBJ2-7
D: .
V: TRBV27

CDR3: CASSPYGTGGAGLFF
DNA: TGTGCCAGCAGCCCGTACGGGACAGGGGGCGCAGGACTGTTTTTT
size: .
J: TRBJ1-4
D: TRBD1
V: TRBV9

CDR3: CASSLMGTGFGDTQYF
DNA: TGTGCCAGCAGTTTAATGGGGACAGGCTTCGGTGATACGCAGTATTTT
size: .
J: TRBJ2-3
D: TRBD1
V: TRBV27

CDR3: CASSADRPLAYEQYF
DNA: TGTGCCAGCAGCGCGGACAGACCACTCGCCTACGAGCAGTACTTC
size: .
J: TRBJ2-7
D: .
V: TRBV7-9

CDR3: CASSPDRGNEQFF
DNA: TGTGCCAGCAGCCCGGACAGGGGCAATGAGCAGTTCTTC
size: .
J: TRBJ2-1
D: TRBD1
V: TRBV7-8

CDR3: CSVEEGEETQYF
DNA: TGCAGCGTTGAAGAGGGAGAAGAGACCCAGTACTTC
size: once
J: TRBJ2-5
D: .
V: TRBV29-1

CDR3: CASSPGGAGYNEQFF
DNA: TGTGCCAGCAGCCCCGGTGGAGCGGGGTACAATGAGCAGTTCTTC
size: .
J: TRBJ2-1
D: TRBD2
V: TRBV11-2

CDR3: CASRHRWHTEAFF
DNA: TGTGCCAGCAGGCATAGGTGGCACACTGAAGCTTTCTTT
size: few
J: TRBJ1-1
D: .
V: TRBV6-5

CDR3: CAISEYGTDDNEQFF
DNA: TGTGCCATCAGTGAGTACGGGACTGATGACAATGAGCAGTTCTTC
size: .
J: TRBJ2-1
D: .
V: TRBV10-3

CDR3: CASSIGGINEQFF
DNA: TGTGCCAGTAGTATTGGCGGAATAAATGAGCAGTTCTTC
size: .
J: TRBJ2-1
D: .
V: TRBV19

CDR3: CASSSKRMHGNTIYF
DNA: TGTGCCAGCAGTTCAAAAAGGATGCACGGAAACACCATATATTTT
size: .
J: TRBJ1-3
D: .
V: TRBV27

CDR3: CASRPELPNEKLFF
DNA: TGTGCCAGCAGGCCGGAACTTCCTAATGAAAAACTGTTTTTT
size: .
J: TRBJ1-4
D: .
V: TRBV7-9

CDR3: CASSELRGGGYTF
DNA: TGTGCCAGCAGTGAACTTCGGGGGGGTGGCTACACCTTC
size: once
J: TRBJ1-2
D: .
V: TRBV25-1

CDR3: CASSLSIRGGYEQYF
DNA: TGTGCCAGCAGTTTATCGATTCGGGGTGGCTACGAGCAGTACTTC
size: .
J: TRBJ2-7
D: .
V: TRBV27

CDR3: CASSFRDRENSGNTIYF
DNA: TGTGCCAGCAGCTTCCGGGACAGGGAAAACTCTGGAAACACCATATATTTT
size: .
J: TRBJ1-3
D: TRBD1
V: TRBV9

CDR3: CASSPPAPAVTGNTIYF
DNA: TGTGCCAGCAGCCCCCCGGCTCCGGCAGTAACTGGAAACACCATATATTTT
size: .
J: TRBJ1-3
D: .
V: TRBV7-9

CDR3: CASSPTWGYEQYF
DNA: TGTGCCAGCAGCCCGACGTGGGGTTACGAGCAGTACTTC
size: .
J: TRBJ2-7
D: .
V: TRBV14

CDR3: CASSIRGLGQPQHF
DNA: TGTGCCAGTAGTATAAGGGGTCTCGGCCAGCCCCAGCATTTT
size: .
J: TRBJ1-5
D: .
V: TRBV19

CDR3: CASSWGTGGSEQYF
DNA: TGTGCCAGCAGCTGGGGGACAGGGGGGTCTGAGCAGTACTTC
size: .
J: TRBJ2-7
D: TRBD1
V: TRBV5-4

CDR3: CASSFQGSYEQYF
DNA: TGTGCCAGCAGCTTTCAGGGGTCCTACGAGCAGTACTTC
size: .
J: TRBJ2-7
D: .
V: TRBV25-1

CDR3: CASSLAGDYGYTF
DNA: TGTGCCAGCAGCTTGGCGGGCGACTATGGCTACACCTTC
size: .
J: TRBJ1-2
D: .
V: TRBV5-4

CDR3: CASTHRAIASTDTQYF
DNA: TGTGCCAGCACTCATCGGGCTATAGCTAGCACAGATACGCAGTATTTT
size: .
J: TRBJ2-3
D: .
V: TRBV28

CDR3: CASSSGRANTGELFF
DNA: TGTGCCAGCAGCTCTGGACGTGCGAACACCGGGGAGCTGTTTTTT
size: .
J: TRBJ2-2
D: .
V: TRBV7-9

CDR3: CASSPTYGRAETYEQYF
DNA: TGTGCCAGCTCACCTACATACGGGCGTGCAGAGACCTACGAGCAGTACTTC
size: once
J: TRBJ2-7
D: .
V: TRBV18

CDR3: CASSSRTAYGYTF
DNA: TGTGCCAGCAGCTCGCGGACAGCTTATGGCTACACCTTC
size: .
J: TRBJ1-2
D: .
V: TRBV5-8

CDR3: CASSIGTQTDTQYF
DNA: TGTGCCAGTAGTATCGGCACTCAGACAGATACGCAGTATTTT
size: .
J: TRBJ2-3
D: .
V: TRBV19

CDR3: CASSLGQGRTYNEQFF
DNA: TGTGCCAGCAGCCTCGGACAGGGAAGGACCTACAATGAGCAGTTCTTC
size: .
J: TRBJ2-1
D: TRBD1
V: TRBV2

CDR3: CASSHRTIGLNTEAFF
DNA: TGTGCCAGCAGTCACCGGACCATCGGACTGAACACTGAAGCTTTCTTT
size: .
J: TRBJ1-1
D: .
V: TRBV27

CDR3: CASSAIVGQGARQPQHF
DNA: TGTGCCAGCAGTGCAATTGTGGGACAGGGGGCGAGACAGCCCCAGCATTTT
size: .
J: TRBJ1-5
D: TRBD1
V: TRBV2

CDR3: CASSDYVTF
DNA: TGCGCCAGCAGTGACTACGTCACCTTC
size: few
J: TRBJ1-2
D: .
V: TRBV10-1

CDR3: CASSELGDNEETQYF
DNA: TGTGCCAGCAGTGAATTAGGGGACAACGAAGAGACCCAGTACTTC
size: .
J: TRBJ2-5
D: .
V: TRBV25-1

CDR3: CASSLGPQLDQYF
DNA: TGTGCCAGCAGCTTGGGGCCTCAGTTGGACCAGTACTTC
size: .
J: TRBJ2-7
D: .
V: TRBV5-5

CDR3: CASLSGSSYEQYF
DNA: TGTGCCAGCCTTAGCGGTAGCTCCTACGAGCAGTACTTC
size: .
J: TRBJ2-7
D: .
V: TRBV19

CDR3: CASSLGLTLYEQYF
DNA: TGTGCCAGCAGCTTGGGGTTGACTCTCTACGAGCAGTACTTC
size: .
J: TRBJ2-7
D: .
V: TRBV5-5

CDR3: CASSGISGLDTEAFF
DNA: TGTGCCAGCAGTGGGATCTCGGGACTTGACACTGAAGCTTTCTTT
size: few
J: TRBJ1-1
D: .
V: TRBV6-4

CDR3: CASSDYEQYF
DNA: TGTGCCAGCAGTGATTACGAGCAGTACTTC
size: few
J: TRBJ2-7
D: .
V: TRBV2

CDR3: CASSLGSTMNTEAFF
DNA: TGTGCCAGCAGCCTCGGGTCCACTATGAACACTGAAGCTTTCTTT
size: .
J: TRBJ1-1
D: .
V: TRBV6-5

CDR3: CASSLGTGEQFF
DNA: TGTGCCAGCAGCTTGGGGACAGGAGAGCAGTTCTTC
size: .
J: TRBJ2-1
D: TRBD1
V: TRBV5-6

CDR3: CATRQGQDTEAFF
DNA: TGTGCCACCAGACAGGGGCAGGACACTGAAGCTTTCTTT
size: .
J: TRBJ1-1
D: TRBD1
V: TRBV10-3

CDR3: CAISVMTSGRAYEQYF
DNA: TGTGCCATCAGTGTTATGACTAGCGGGAGGGCCTACGAGCAGTACTTC
size: .
J: TRBJ2-7
D: TRBD2
V: TRBV10-3

CDR3: CASSESKGEKLFF
DNA: TGCGCCAGCAGTGAGTCGAAAGGAGAAAAACTGTTTTTT
size: .
J: TRBJ1-4
D: .
V: TRBV10-1